Each of the 9 T cell receptor beta chains below was sequenced from the same sample in a study of T cells after yellow fever vaccination. TCRdb re-called the 5' RACE reads with MiXCR, one entry per CDR3 protein. The sample includes more than 300,000 distinct CDR3 sequences, about 10% seen only once; the top ten take around 3.2%. Sequenced material: CD4+ T cells sorted from PBMCs, taken 45 days after the yellow fever booster vaccination. The receptors stem from a man between 18 and 35 years old who received the YFV17D yellow fever vaccine.

The genes are TRBV11-2 and TRBJ2-1; a possible D gene is TRBD1 (6 bases). CDR1 SGHAT and CDR2 FQNNGV come from the germline V gene. This CDR3 spans 11 amino acids. Trimming cost V 5 bases and J 15 bases, with 14 bases left between them. The CDR3 reads CASSARDNWFF. The DNA for the CDR3 is TGTGCCAGCAGCGCCCGGGACAACTGGTTCTTC.

This clonotype has a handful of counts. CDR3 nucleotides: TGTGCCAGTAAACCGGGACAGGGGGCGGTAAATACGCAGTATTTT. Encoded protein: CASKPGQGAVNTQYF. The rearrangement links TRBV19 to TRBJ2-3; TRBD1 aligns across 12 bases. V shed 7 bases and J 7 bases; nucleotides not matched to a gene: 9. The germline gives CDR1 LNHDA, CDR2 SQIVND (reference sequence). This CDR3 spans 15 amino acids.

This clonotype was observed a few times. The chain recombines TRBV7-2 with TRBJ1-1; unclear D gene. The CDR3 contains 14 residues. V lost 5 bases and J 1 base, leaving 11 bases between the germline ends. The germline CDR1 and CDR2 sequences are SGHTA and FQGNSA. CDR3 sequence: CASSTQEGNTEAFF. The CDR3 bases are TGTGCCAGCAGCACCCAGGAGGGGAACACTGAAGCTTTCTTT.

This clonotype was counted between two and nine times. This chain uses TRBV6-2 or TRBV6-3 with TRBJ2-3, with D maybe TRBD2 (6 bases). The V gene's germline CDR1 is MNHEY and CDR2 SVGEGT. The CDR3 totals 15 residues. Trimming took 5 bases from V and 0 from J, leaving 12 bases between them. CDR3 region: CASSRPSASTDTQYF. CDR3 nucleotide sequence: TGTGCCAGCAGTCGCCCTAGCGCTAGCACAGATACGCAGTATTTT.

This clonotype was observed a single time. This chain joins TRBV30 and TRBJ2-1, with D perhaps given as TRBD1 or TRBD2 (5 bases each). CDR1 is GTSNPN and CDR2 is SVGIG in the germline V gene (reference sequence). This CDR3 has 11 residues. Trimming removed 3 bases at V and 5 bases at J, with 5 bases between. CDR3 sequence (DNA): TGTGCCTGGAGGGGGGACAATGAGCAGTTCTTC. This gives the protein CAWRGDNEQFF.

This clonotype came up a few times. This chain connects TRBV12-3 or TRBV12-4 to TRBJ2-2, with 11 bases aligning to TRBD1. CDR3 length: 16 residues. V dropped 5 bases and J dropped 7; count of bases not matched to a gene: 9. The CDR3 loop is CASSLTRGQGVGELFF. The CDR3 nucleotides are TGTGCCAGCAGTCTCACCAGGGGACAGGGGGTCGGGGAGCTGTTTTTT.

Only a few counts were recorded for this clonotype. The chain has TRBV9 and TRBJ2-7, with D perhaps assigned TRBD1 or TRBD2 (5 bases each). Trimming pared 4 bases from V and 6 bases from J, leaving 14 bases between. The length of the CDR3 is 13 residues. Germline V CDR1 and CDR2: SGDLS, YYNGEE. The CDR3 bases are TGTGCCAGCAGCTCCCTCCCCGGGGCCGAGCAGTACGTC. It encodes CASSSLPGAEQYV.

This clonotype was counted many times. V usage is TRBV5-1 and J usage is TRBJ1-3; D gene uncertain. Trimming took 4 bases from V and 0 from J, leaving 17 bases between them. Looked up from germline, CDR1 is SGHRS and CDR2 is YFSETQ. The CDR3 sequence is 17 residues long. The CDR3: CASSPTTQSSSGNTIYF. The CDR3 DNA follows: TGCGCCAGCAGCCCCACAACACAGTCGAGCTCTGGAAACACCATATATTTT.

The chain recombines TRBV3-1 with TRBJ1-4, with TRBD1 identical over 8 bases. Germline trimming cut 4 bases from V and 8 bases from J; bases unmatched to any gene: 6. Per the germline V gene, CDR1 is LGHDT and CDR2 is YNNKEL (reference sequence). This CDR3 is built from 14 residues. The CDR3 nucleotides are TGTGCCAGCAGCCCGACAGGGGTGCGGGAAAAACTGTTTTTT. Its protein product is CASSPTGVREKLFF. The full variable domain, rest sourced from reference TRBV3-1 and TRBJ1-4, is DTAVSQTPKYLVTQMGNDKSIKCEQNLGHDTMYWYKQDSKKFLKIMFSYNNKELIINETVPNRFSPKSPDKAHLNLHINSLELGDSAVYFCASSPTGVREKLFFGSGTQLSVL.